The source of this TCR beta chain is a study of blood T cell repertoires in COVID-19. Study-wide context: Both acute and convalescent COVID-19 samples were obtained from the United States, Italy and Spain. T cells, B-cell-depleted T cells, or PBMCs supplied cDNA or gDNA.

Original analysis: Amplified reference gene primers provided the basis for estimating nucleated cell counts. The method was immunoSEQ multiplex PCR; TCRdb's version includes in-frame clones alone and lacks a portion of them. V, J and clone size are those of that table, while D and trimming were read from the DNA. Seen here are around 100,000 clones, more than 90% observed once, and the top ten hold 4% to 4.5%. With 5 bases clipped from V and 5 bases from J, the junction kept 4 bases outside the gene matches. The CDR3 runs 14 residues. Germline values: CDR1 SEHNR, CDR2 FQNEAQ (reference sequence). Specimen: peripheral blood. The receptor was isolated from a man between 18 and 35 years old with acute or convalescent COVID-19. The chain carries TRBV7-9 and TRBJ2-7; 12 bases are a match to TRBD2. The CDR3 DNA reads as TGTGCCAGCAGCCTGACTAGCGGGAGTAACGAGCAGTACTTC. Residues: CASSLTSGSNEQYF. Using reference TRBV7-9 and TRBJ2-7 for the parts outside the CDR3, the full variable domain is DTGVSQNPRHKITKRGQNVTFRCDPISEHNRLYWYRQTLGQGPEFLTYFQNEAQLEKSRLLSDRFSAERPKGSFSTLEIQRTEQGDSAMYLCASSLTSGSNEQYFGPGTRLTVT.